The 26 T cell receptor beta chains reported below all come from one sample, sequenced in a study of cytomegalovirus exposure and HLA in healthy donors. The PCR employed 60 Vbeta primers together with 13 Jbeta primers. Some clones are missing from TCRdb's copy, which holds only in-frame ones; the method was immunoSEQ multiplex PCR. The profile shows around 120,000 clones, around 60% of them singletons. Source material: PBMCs. These TCRs come from a woman aged 40 to 50 in good health and CMV-seropositive.

The J gene is TRBJ2-1, the V gene TRBV9, with 8 bases aligning to TRBD1. The ends lost 4 bases at V and 4 bases at J; junction bases unmatched: 4. Germline CDR1 and CDR2: SGDLS and YYNGEE. The CDR3 loop spans 14 amino acids. The DNA for the CDR3 is TGTGCCAGCAGCCCGGGACAGGCTTACAATGAGCAGTTCTTC. Encoded protein: CASSPGQAYNEQFF.

This sequence joins TRBV5-4 and TRBJ2-2; no firm D call. Germline V CDR1 and CDR2: SGHNT, YYREEE (reference sequence). V lost 2 bases, J lost 7 bases, and 6 bases lay in between. This CDR3 comprises 12 residues. Here the CDR3 reads CASSLYVGELFF. The DNA for the CDR3 is TGTGCCAGCAGCTTATATGTCGGGGAGCTGTTTTTT.

In its sample, this clone was seen a few times. The chain carries TRBV28 and TRBJ1-2; D is unresolved. CDR3 length: 12 amino acids. Germline CDR1 reads MDHEN; CDR2 reads SYDVKM. Trimming took 2 bases from V and 5 from J, leaving 6 bases between them. As DNA, the CDR3 is TGTGCCAGCAGTTTAGCCCAGTATGGCTACACCTTC. It translates to CASSLAQYGYTF.

This clone appeared a few times. This chain connects TRBV7-2 to TRBJ2-3, with TRBD2 matching 10 bases. V was clipped by 2 bases and J by 4 bases; unmatched bases: 3. CDR3 size: 15 residues. The germline gives CDR1 SGHTA, CDR2 FQGNSA. CDR3: CASSLSGRAADTQYF. CDR3 nucleotide sequence: TGTGCCAGCAGCTTAAGCGGGAGGGCCGCAGATACGCAGTATTTT.

This clone turned up a few times. The chain recombines TRBV4-3 with TRBJ1-5; 8 positions match TRBD1. Germline V gives CDR1 LGHNA, CDR2 YSLEER. The CDR3 extends over 15 amino acids. Trimming at V came to 1 base and at J to 5 bases, leaving 4 bases not matched to a gene. The CDR3 DNA reads as TGCGCCAGCAGCCAAGCGACAGGGGAGGATCAGCCCCAGCATTTT. Its protein product is CASSQATGEDQPQHF.

V is TRBV15 and J is TRBJ2-2, with TRBD1 identical over 9 bases. V lost 5 bases, J lost 6 bases, and 7 bases stayed unmatched. The germline CDR1 and CDR2 sequences are LNHNV and YYDKDF (reference sequence). CDR3 size: 15 residues. Written as DNA, the CDR3 is TGTGCCACCAGCCCCCGGGACAGGGAAGCCGGGGAGCTGTTTTTT. Translation gives CATSPRDREAGELFF.

The chain carries TRBV11-3 and TRBJ2-1; 11 nucleotides match TRBD2. There are 15 residues in the CDR3. CDR1 SGHNT and CDR2 YENEEA come from the germline V gene. Trimming removed 1 base from V and 7 bases from J; junction bases left unmatched: 3. The CDR3 reads CASSLGTSGLNEQFF. CDR3 DNA sequence: TGTGCCAGCAGCTTAGGGACTAGCGGGTTGAATGAGCAGTTCTTC.

V gene TRBV5-1 combines with J gene TRBJ1-1, with D possibly matching TRBD1 (5 bases). The V gene's germline CDR1 is SGHRS and CDR2 YFSETQ. The CDR3 loop spans 15 amino acids. Trimming cost V 0 bases and J 7 bases, with 16 bases left between them. This CDR3 is CASSLAQDKGSEAFF. The CDR3 DNA is TGCGCCAGCAGCTTGGCCCAGGACAAAGGTAGTGAAGCTTTCTTT.

This clone showed up just a few times. The V call is TRBV5-1, the J call TRBJ2-1; 7 positions match TRBD1. The CDR3 runs 18 residues. With V trimmed by 5 bases and J by 6 bases, 20 bases remained unmatched. Germline V gene lookup returns CDR1 SGHRS and CDR2 YFSETQ. CDR3 nucleotide sequence: TGCGCCAGCAGTTACCGAGGAACAGGGGTTTGGGACAGCAATGAGCAGTTCTTC. It encodes CASSYRGTGVWDSNEQFF.

CDR3 region: CASNLGEDGYTF. The CDR3, as DNA: TGTGCCAGCAACCTAGGCGAGGATGGCTACACCTTC. The genes are TRBV2 and TRBJ1-2; D is unresolved. Germline-derived CDR1 and CDR2 are SNHLY and FYNNEI. The CDR3 loop spans 12 amino acids. The V end was cut by 7 bases, the J end by 6 bases, with 12 bases between.

The chain couples TRBV4-2 to TRBJ2-2, with TRBD1 as a possible D gene (5 bases). CDR3 length: 14 amino acids. V was clipped by 1 base and J by 8 bases, with 11 bases between them. Germline-derived CDR1 and CDR2 are LGHNA and YNFKEQ. CDR3 sequence reads: CASSQVGQSGELFF. The CDR3 region has the DNA TGTGCCAGCAGCCAAGTGGGGCAGTCTGGGGAGCTGTTTTTT.

The chain is built from TRBV7-9 and TRBJ2-4; possibly TRBD2 for D (5 bases). CDR1 SEHNR and CDR2 FQNEAQ come from the germline V gene (reference sequence). This CDR3 spans 14 amino acids. Trimming removed 4 bases from V and 8 bases from J, with 15 bases in between. The CDR3 nucleotides read TGTGCCAGCAGCTATTCGGACGGGGAAGACATTCAGTACTTC. This codes for CASSYSDGEDIQYF. Together with reference TRBV7-9 and TRBJ2-4, the CDR3 gives the full variable domain: DTGVSQNPRHKITKRGQNVTFRCDPISEHNRLYWYRQTLGQGPEFLTYFQNEAQLEKSRLLSDRFSAERPKGSFSTLEIQRTEQGDSAMYLCASSYSDGEDIQYFGAGTRLSVL.

This clone was counted only a few times. The chain is built from TRBV11-3 and TRBJ2-2, with a tentative D call TRBD1 (6 bases). This CDR3 is 14 amino acids long. Germline V lookup: CDR1 SGHNT, CDR2 YENEEA. Trimming cost V 1 base and J 5 bases, with 8 bases left between them. DNA for the CDR3: TGTGCCAGCAGCTTAGGGACAGAGACCGGGGAGCTGTTTTTT. This sequence encodes CASSLGTETGELFF.

Written as DNA, the CDR3 is TGCGCCAGCAGCCAAGATCGGGGACCGAGGGACAGAAACACTGAAGCTTTCTTT. Translating it yields CASSQDRGPRDRNTEAFF. The chain is built from TRBV4-3 and TRBJ1-1; 7 bases align to TRBD1. The CDR3 is 18 amino acids. V was clipped by 0 bases and J by 2 bases; unmatched bases: 12. In germline, CDR1 is LGHNA, CDR2 YSLEER.

This rearrangement joins TRBV4-3 to TRBJ2-2; TRBD2 aligns across 12 bases. From germline, CDR1 is LGHNA and CDR2 YSLEER. The J segment lost 6 bases and the V segment lost 4 bases, leaving 9 bases of the junction unmatched. This CDR3 is 17 amino acids long. The DNA for the CDR3 is TGCGCCAGCAGCCTGGGAGTAGCTAGCGGGAGGGCCGGGGAGCTGTTTTTT. Translating it yields CASSLGVASGRAGELFF.

The gene calls are TRBV7-9 and TRBJ2-5; D not certain. V was trimmed by 5 bases and J by 10 bases, leaving 14 bases between them. The CDR3 sequence is 12 residues long. Germline CDR1 and CDR2: SEHNR and FQNEAQ (reference sequence). This chain's CDR3 is CASSPTPADQYF. The CDR3 coding sequence is TGTGCCAGCAGCCCGACTCCCGCAGACCAGTACTTC. The full variable domain, completed using reference TRBV7-9 and TRBJ2-5, is DTGVSQNPRHKITKRGQNVTFRCDPISEHNRLYWYRQTLGQGPEFLTYFQNEAQLEKSRLLSDRFSAERPKGSFSTLEIQRTEQGDSAMYLCASSPTPADQYFGPGTRLLVL.

A few counts support this clone. This chain uses TRBV6-5 with TRBJ2-1, with 12 positions matching TRBD2. Unmatched junction bases numbered 0, after V lost 6 bases and J lost 3 bases. The CDR3 is made up of 14 amino acids. Germline V gives CDR1 MNHEY, CDR2 SVGAGI. CDR3 region: CASRTSGSYNEQFF. CDR3 nucleotide sequence: TGTGCCAGCAGGACTAGCGGGAGCTACAATGAGCAGTTCTTC.

The gene calls are TRBV6-6 and TRBJ1-4; 7 nucleotides match TRBD1. The germline V gene has CDR1 MNHNY and CDR2 SVGAGI (reference sequence). This CDR3 has 13 amino acids. J gave up 5 bases and V 8 bases, and 5 bases lay outside the gene matches. The CDR3 here is CASSDRANEKLFF. CDR3 sequence (DNA): TGTGCCAGCTCCGACAGGGCGAATGAAAAACTGTTTTTT.

The gene calls are TRBV5-1 and TRBJ2-1, with TRBD2 matching over 9 bases. This CDR3 has 16 amino acids. Germline V gene sequence: CDR1 SGHRS, CDR2 YFSETQ. Trimming took 1 base from V and 5 from J; bases not matched to a gene: 7. CDR3 residues: CASSLIAGVRDNEQFF. The CDR3 DNA follows: TGCGCCAGCAGCTTGATAGCGGGAGTGAGAGACAATGAGCAGTTCTTC.

The V and J genes are TRBV5-1 and TRBJ2-1; TRBD2 aligns across 9 bases. Per the germline V gene, CDR1 is SGHRS and CDR2 is YFSETQ. This CDR3 is 17 amino acids long. V lost 0 bases, J lost 7 bases, and 11 bases stayed unmatched. The CDR3 bases are TGCGCCAGCAGCTTGGCCGGTGTAGCGGGAGCTCTAAATGAGCAGTTCTTC. It is translated as CASSLAGVAGALNEQFF.

This clone came up a few times. The chain joins TRBV7-2 to TRBJ1-2; 10 bases align to TRBD1. Germline V lookup: CDR1 SGHTA, CDR2 FQGNSA. This CDR3 has 15 residues. V lost 4 bases to trimming and J lost 2 bases; unmatched junction nucleotides: 4. CDR3 region: CASSSDRGRNYGYTF. The CDR3 DNA reads TGTGCCAGCAGCTCCGACAGGGGGCGGAACTATGGCTACACCTTC.

The V call is TRBV7-3, the J call TRBJ2-7, with D perhaps TRBD1 (6 bases). The V end was cut by 0 bases, the J end by 6 bases, with 12 bases between. Germline CDR1 SGHTA, CDR2 FQGTGA. The CDR3 has 14 residues. The CDR3 here is CASSLTGAGSEQYF. Written as DNA, the CDR3 is TGTGCCAGCAGCTTAACGGGGGCAGGGAGCGAGCAGTACTTC.

This clone appeared a few times. This CDR3 reads CASILAGGLDTQYF. The DNA of the CDR3 is TGTGCCAGCATACTAGCGGGAGGATTGGATACGCAGTATTTT. The chain combines TRBV28 with TRBJ2-3; 12 bases align to TRBD2. The CDR3 is made up of 14 amino acids. Germline values: CDR1 MDHEN, CDR2 SYDVKM. Unmatched junction bases numbered 5, after V lost 7 bases and J lost 6 bases.

There are a few counts of this clone. This chain connects TRBV28 to TRBJ2-5; 9 bases are a match to TRBD1. The CDR3 runs to 15 residues. V lost 4 bases and J lost 4; bases outside the gene matches: 7. CDR1 is MDHEN, CDR2 SYDVKM, per germline. The DNA of the CDR3 is TGTGCCAGCAGTTCCATGAGACAGGGGGGAGAGACCCAGTACTTC. Protein product: CASSSMRQGGETQYF.

CDR3 nucleotide sequence: TGTGCCAGCAGCGCTAGCGGGAGGGAAGAGCAGTACTTC. Its translation is CASSASGREEQYF. The chain combines TRBV9 with TRBJ2-7; 12 bases are a match to TRBD2. The CDR3 covers 13 residues. V was pared by 3 bases and J by 7 bases, with 2 bases of the junction left unmatched. Germline V gene lookup returns CDR1 SGDLS and CDR2 YYNGEE. The full variable domain, its missing parts supplied by reference TRBV9 and TRBJ2-7, is DSGVTQTPKHLITATGQRVTLRCSPRSGDLSVYWYQQSLDQGLQFLIQYYNGEERAKGNILERFSAQQFPDLHSELNLSSLELGDSALYFCASSASGREEQYFGPGTRLTVT.

The V call is TRBV27, the J call TRBJ2-3; 8 positions match TRBD2. The germline gives CDR1 MNHEY, CDR2 SMNVEV (reference sequence). The CDR3 totals 14 residues. The trim removed 5 bases at V and 3 bases at J, leaving 4 bases unmatched. CDR3 bases: TGTGCCAGCAGTAAGGGACTAGGAACAGATACGCAGTATTTT. It is translated as CASSKGLGTDTQYF.